Shown below are 20 T cell receptor beta chains from a single sample sequenced in a study of OX40 agonist ivuxolimab in advanced cancers. Generated by immunoSEQ multiplex PCR, the TCRdb table keeps only in-frame clones and is missing some. The repertoire holds about 41,000 clones, 70% to 90% seen once, with roughly 25% in the top ten. This specimen consisted of CD4+ or CD8+ T cells sorted from blood, obtained in a trial of the OX40 agonist ivuxolimab. The receptor set was obtained from an adult with an advanced solid tumor such as melanoma, head and neck, liver or kidney cancer.

The chain employs TRBV7-9 and TRBJ2-7; 14 nucleotides line up with TRBD2. V trimming: 4 bases; J trimming: 2 bases; junction bases outside the gene matches: 7. The CDR3 has 17 amino acids. Germline assignment: CDR1 SEHNR and CDR2 FQNEAQ (reference sequence). The CDR3 spells CASSSPPGLAGAYEQYF. Here the CDR3 DNA reads TGTGCCAGCAGCTCCCCTCCGGGACTAGCGGGGGCCTACGAGCAGTACTTC.

This clone was counted only a few times. The V call is TRBV25-1, the J call TRBJ2-5, with 12 bases fitting TRBD1. The CDR3 has 15 residues. V trimming: 3 bases; J trimming: 5 bases; junction bases outside the gene matches: 4. CDR1 is MGHDK, CDR2 SYGVNS, per germline. The CDR3, as DNA: TGTGCCAGCAGTGATAGGGACAGGGGGCTCGAGACCCAGTACTTC. Encoded protein: CASSDRDRGLETQYF. Variable domain in full (rest from reference TRBV25-1 and TRBJ2-5): EADIYQTPRYLVIGTGKKITLECSQTMGHDKMYWYQQDPGMELHLIHYSYGVNSTEKGDLSSESTVSRIRTEHFPLTLESARPSHTSQYLCASSDRDRGLETQYFGPGTRLLVL.

The chain employs TRBV7-3 and TRBJ2-7; 9 bases map to TRBD1. The CDR3 is 15 residues long. Looked up from germline, CDR1 is SGHTA and CDR2 is FQGTGA. V trimming: 3 bases; J trimming: 3 bases; junction bases outside the gene matches: 6. The CDR3 region is CASSFHRGRSYEQYF. Written as DNA, the CDR3 is TGTGCCAGCAGCTTCCACAGGGGGCGAAGCTACGAGCAGTACTTC.

The gene calls are TRBV27 and TRBJ2-2; no reliable D call. Trimming took off 7 bases at V and 14 bases at J, with 29 bases between the two ends. Germline CDR1 MNHEY, CDR2 SMNVEV (reference sequence). The CDR3 is made up of 16 amino acids. The CDR3 loop reads CASNISHGRERRFLFF. The CDR3 DNA follows: TGTGCCAGCAATATCTCCCATGGAAGAGAAAGGCGGTTCCTGTTTTTT.

The chain is built from TRBV7-8 and TRBJ2-2; the match to TRBD2 covers 7 bases. CDR3 length: 16 residues. Losses at the gene ends were 4 bases for V and 8 bases for J; bases not matched to a gene: 13. From germline, CDR1 is SGHVS and CDR2 FQNEAQ. CDR3 amino acids: CASSWFREVPPGELFF. The CDR3 nucleotides read TGTGCCAGCAGCTGGTTCCGGGAGGTACCCCCGGGGGAGCTGTTTTTT.

The chain has TRBV9 and TRBJ1-1; D gene uncertain. The CDR3 is 13 amino acids. From germline, CDR1 is SGDLS and CDR2 YYNGEE. V was trimmed by 0 bases and J by 6 bases, leaving 9 bases between them. This CDR3 reads CASSVVGFSEAFF. The CDR3, as DNA: TGTGCCAGCAGCGTAGTTGGGTTCTCTGAAGCTTTCTTT.

The chain employs TRBV19 and TRBJ2-2; D perhaps matches TRBD2 (5 bases). With 7 bases removed from V and 7 bases from J, the gap between germline ends came to 13 bases. Looked up from germline, CDR1 is LNHDA and CDR2 is SQIVND (reference sequence). CDR3 length: 13 residues. This CDR3 is CASNTNRGGELFF. The CDR3 DNA is TGTGCCAGTAACACCAACCGGGGCGGGGAGCTGTTTTTT. The variable domain in full, completed from reference TRBV19 and TRBJ2-2, reads DGGITQSPKYLFRKEGQNVTLSCEQNLNHDAMYWYRQDPGQGLRLIYYSQIVNDFQKGDIAEGYSVSREKKESFPLTVTSAQKNPTAFYLCASNTNRGGELFFGEGSRLTVL.

For the CDR3, the DNA is TGTGCCTGGAATGTGCTAGCGGGAGGGCTCGGGGAGCTGTTTTTT. Residues: CAWNVLAGGLGELFF. The chain combines TRBV30 with TRBJ2-2; 12 bases map to TRBD2. CDR3 length equals 15 residues. V lost 4 bases and J lost 7; bases outside the gene matches: 7. Germline V gene sequence: CDR1 GTSNPN, CDR2 SVGIG (reference sequence).

The chain links TRBV4-1 to TRBJ2-2, with D unclear. Trimming took 4 bases from V and 0 from J, leaving 6 bases between them. Germline V gene data show CDR1 as MGHRA and CDR2 as YSYEKL. CDR3 length: 14 residues. The CDR3 is CASSPTANTGELFF. In nucleotides, the CDR3 is TGCGCCAGCAGCCCCACGGCGAACACCGGGGAGCTGTTTTTT.

This chain connects TRBV5-6 to TRBJ1-2, with a tentative D call TRBD1 (5 bases). Germline V gene data show CDR1 as SGHDT and CDR2 as YYEEEE. Trimming removed 1 base from V and 4 bases from J, with 11 bases in between. The length of the CDR3 is 14 residues. CDR3 region: CASSLWIGAYGYTF. In DNA, the CDR3 is TGTGCCAGCAGCTTGTGGATAGGGGCCTATGGCTACACCTTC.

Worth noting for this clone: This CDR3 is also generated by other DNA sequences in the sample. The chain employs TRBV6-5 and TRBJ2-1, with a weak D call TRBD1 (6 bases). The CDR3 consists of 15 residues. Germline values: CDR1 MNHEY, CDR2 SVGAGI. V shed 9 bases and J shed 3 bases, with 18 bases lying between them. Here the CDR3 reads CASSYRDGVYNEQFF. DNA of the CDR3: TGTGCCAGTAGCTACAGGGATGGGGTCTACAATGAGCAGTTCTTC.

The chain joins TRBV2 to TRBJ2-7, with 9 positions matching TRBD1. The CDR3 spans 13 residues. V was clipped by 3 bases and J by 6 bases; unmatched bases: 3. The germline V gene encodes CDR1 SNHLY and CDR2 FYNNEI. For the CDR3, the DNA is TGTGCCAGCAGTGATGGGACAGGGATCGAGCAGTACTTC. Residues: CASSDGTGIEQYF.

The chain couples TRBV7-2 to TRBJ1-2; possible D gene TRBD1, 6 bases. The CDR3 runs to 13 residues. Trimming removed 6 bases from V and 3 bases from J, with 11 bases in between. Germline values: CDR1 SGHTA, CDR2 FQGNSA. The chain's CDR3 is CASREAGDYGYTF. CDR3 sequence (DNA): TGTGCCAGCAGGGAGGCAGGGGACTATGGCTACACCTTC.

This chain uses TRBV27 with TRBJ2-7; a possible D gene is TRBD2 (5 bases). V lost 3 bases, J lost 0 bases, and 9 bases lay in between. CDR3 length: 14 amino acids. Germline V gene data show CDR1 as MNHEY and CDR2 as SMNVEV (reference sequence). CDR3 sequence reads: CASSFKRSSYEQYF. In DNA form, the CDR3 reads TGTGCCAGCAGTTTTAAGCGGAGCTCCTACGAGCAGTACTTC.

The chain is built from TRBV6-5 and TRBJ2-7; D is undetermined. The germline V gene encodes CDR1 MNHEY and CDR2 SVGAGI. This CDR3 is built from 14 residues. The ends were cut back, 2 bases at V and 0 bases at J, with 8 bases in the middle. CDR3 nucleotide sequence: TGTGCCAGCAGTTACGGTCGCCTCTCCTACGAGCAGTACTTC. This translates into CASSYGRLSYEQYF.

This clone has just one count. DNA of the CDR3: TGTGCCAGCAGTTTCACAGGGTCGGGAGGCTACACCTTC. Protein sequence: CASSFTGSGGYTF. The V and J genes are TRBV27 and TRBJ1-2, with a possible D match to TRBD1 (6 bases). V lost 3 bases and J lost 8, with 13 bases in between. The CDR3 consists of 13 residues. CDR1 is MNHEY and CDR2 is SMNVEV in the germline V gene (reference sequence).

The genes are TRBV28 and TRBJ2-1; 9 nucleotides line up with TRBD1. The V gene's germline CDR1 is MDHEN and CDR2 SYDVKM. The J segment lost 8 bases and the V segment lost 6 bases, leaving 11 bases of the junction unmatched. CDR3 length: 15 residues. CDR3 region: CASSRGQGRADEQFF. DNA of the CDR3: TGTGCCAGCAGCCGTGGACAGGGGCGAGCTGATGAGCAGTTCTTC. Full variable domain (missing parts from reference TRBV28 and TRBJ2-1): DVKVTQSSRYLVKRTGEKVFLECVQDMDHENMFWYRQDPGLGLRLIYFSYDVKMKEKGDIPEGYSVSREKKERFSLILESASTNQTSMYLCASSRGQGRADEQFFGPGTRLTVL.

The chain combines TRBV6-5 with TRBJ2-7, with 10 bases matching TRBD2. Per germline, CDR1 MNHEY and CDR2 SVGAGI. This CDR3 contains 15 residues. Unmatched junction bases numbered 7, after V lost 6 bases and J lost 2 bases. In nucleotides, the CDR3 is TGTGCCAGCAGCACCGTAGCGGGAGGCGCCTACGAGCAGTACTTC. It specifies CASSTVAGGAYEQYF.

CDR3 nucleotides: TGTGCCAGCAGCGATTTGGCCTACGAGCAGTACTTC. Protein: CASSDLAYEQYF. The rearrangement joins TRBV27 to TRBJ2-7; D not certain. The CDR3 consists of 12 residues. The V end lost 6 bases, the J end lost 2 bases, and 8 bases lay between the germline ends. Germline-derived CDR1 and CDR2 are MNHEY and SMNVEV (reference sequence).

This chain uses TRBV9 with TRBJ2-1, with 13 nucleotides matching TRBD2. V lost 4 bases and J lost 5; bases outside the gene matches: 12. The CDR3 is made up of 18 amino acids. Germline assignment: CDR1 SGDLS and CDR2 YYNGEE. The CDR3 coding sequence is TGTGCCAGCAGCCCCAGACTAGCGGGAGGTTCCGGTGACAATGAGCAGTTCTTC. Translated, it gives CASSPRLAGGSGDNEQFF.